The sequence of this T cell receptor beta chain was determined in a study of CD8+ T cells in alopecia areata. Treatment: oral pan-JAK inhibitor, 5-10 mg twice daily. Trimming at V came to 3 bases and at J to 3 bases, leaving 8 bases not matched to a gene. CDR3 length equals 16 residues. CDR1 and CDR2 from the germline V gene are MNHNS and SASEGT. In each case, RNA was isolated and then reverse transcribed into cDNA as the sequencing template. Sequencing was performed with immunoSEQ multiplex PCR; in TCRdb, only in-frame clones are kept and a portion is missing. Of around 210,000 clones detected, around 66% appear once; the ten largest clones hold roughly 4.2%.

Material: CD4+ T cells sorted from blood, obtained at week 4, from a patient treated with tofacitinib. This chain uses TRBV6-1 with TRBJ2-3, with 8 positions matching TRBD2. The origin of this receptor is a human donor with alopecia areata. This chain's CDR3 is CASSDMGTRGTDTQYF. DNA for the CDR3: TGTGCCAGCAGTGACATGGGGACTAGGGGTACAGATACGCAGTATTTT.